The clone carrying this T cell receptor beta chain qualifies as medium-sized (0.01 to 0.1%). Antigen: not known. The data originate from a study of glioma-infiltrating T cells. TCR alpha and beta CDR3 regions were amplified from RNA using iRepertoire nested multiplex PCR. Tissue mRNA or PBMC total RNA, about 85-400 ng, went into one-step reverse transcription and amplification. MiXCR was run by TCRdb on the multiplex PCR reads, yielding one entry per CDR3 protein. Of about 4,800 distinct CDR3 sequences listed, approximately 34% are singletons. There are 17 residues in the CDR3. Germline V CDR1 and CDR2: WSHSY, SAAADI. Trimming stripped 5 bases from V and 0 bases from J, with 14 bases between. Study-wide findings and caveats: CDR3 overlap between tissue and blood was very small. Above-expected tissue-blood divergence occurred in all gliomas, most in low-grade ones.

Sequencing input: glioma tissue, nonneoplastic brain tissue, or PBMCs (not recorded which). The chain links TRBV10-2 to TRBJ1-6; D not resolved. The source is a human donor with low-grade glioma or glioblastoma, undergoing nonglioma brain surgery, or in good health (not recorded which). CDR3 bases: TGCGCCAGCAGTCCCGTCTCCCCTGACTCCTATAATTCACCCCTCCACTTT. It specifies CASSPVSPDSYNSPLHF.